The sample holds a few counts of the clone carrying this T cell receptor beta chain. Its antigen is unknown. Cells sorted by CD45RO/CCR7/CD25/CD127/CD95/CD27 comprised CD4+ naive, central memory, regulatory and stem cell-like memory cells. The entry originates in a study of beta chain features in type 1 diabetes. The study, taken as a whole, reports: More deletions and fewer insertions at VDJ junctions were found in patients with type 1 diabetes.

Reverse transcription of all isolated RNA meant that expressed TCRB transcripts were sequenced. TCRdb keeps only in-frame clones here, not all; method: immunoSEQ multiplex PCR. The table records about 450,000 clones, about an eighth of them present only once. V was clipped by 9 bases and J by 3 bases; unmatched bases: 6. The CDR3 has 13 amino acids. Germline V gene data show CDR1 as MGHDK and CDR2 as SYGVNS. V usage is TRBV25-1 and J usage is TRBJ2-3, with 7 bases that match TRBD2. The receptor was derived from a woman aged 18 to 35 in good health. Sequencing was done on a sample of naive CD4+ T cells from blood. This chain's CDR3 is CASTGTNTDTQYF. Here the CDR3 DNA reads TGTGCCAGTACCGGGACTAATACAGATACGCAGTATTTT.